Shown below are 3 T cell receptor beta chains from a single sample sequenced in a study of shared clonotypes between healthy human individuals. The method was immunoSEQ multiplex PCR; TCRdb's version includes in-frame clones alone and lacks a portion of them. The sample lists about 480,000 clones; 79% were seen once. Sequenced input: PBMCs. These receptors all stem from a woman aged 35 to 49 in good health. Some clones in this sample may be carry-over from other donors' samples.

This clone was counted a few times. The chain employs TRBV6-5 and TRBJ2-7, with D tentatively TRBD1 or TRBD2 (5 bases each). This CDR3 has 15 residues. V shed 8 bases and J shed 4 bases, with 21 bases lying between them. Germline V gene data show CDR1 as MNHEY and CDR2 as SVGAGI. The CDR3 region has the DNA TGTGCCAGCGGGCGAGGGGCAGACCGTGGGTACGAGCAGTACTTC. This encodes CASGRGADRGYEQYF.

This clone was observed once. Other DNA variants within this sample encode the same CDR3. The rearrangement uses TRBV11-2 and TRBJ2-7; D remains ambiguous. V was cut by 5 bases and J by 3 bases, with 5 bases left in between. The CDR3 runs to 11 residues. CDR1 SGHAT and CDR2 FQNNGV come from the germline V gene. This CDR3 is CASSPSYEQYF. The CDR3 DNA is TGTGCCAGCAGCCCAAGCTACGAGCAGTACTTC.

The DNA of the CDR3 is TGCGCCAGCAGCCAGGACCCCCTCGGGACAGCGGGATCCTACGAGCAGTACTTC. Translation gives CASSQDPLGTAGSYEQYF. The rearrangement uses TRBV4-3 and TRBJ2-7; tentatively, D is TRBD1 or TRBD2 (7 bases each). Germline CDR1 and CDR2: LGHNA and YSLEER. V lost 3 bases and J 1 base, leaving 22 bases between the germline ends. The CDR3 is 18 amino acids.